This TCR beta chain appears in the sequencing data of a study of beta chain features in type 1 diabetes. Whole-study results and caveats: The influence of HLA type on TCRB rearrangement stayed undetermined. Using cDNA template may skew counts toward highly expressing activated cells. Possible PCR preference for shorter templates applied equally to patients and controls. Among all four CD4+ subsets, Type 1 diabetes patients had TCRB CDR3s that were moderately but significantly shorter.

Expressed TCRB transcripts were sequenced, since all the RNA that had been isolated was reverse transcribed. Sequenced by immunoSEQ multiplex PCR; TCRdb stores in-frame clones only, minus some. This sample has under 400,000 clones, with 10% to 15% found just once. As for this clone: Its target is unknown.

This receptor was obtained from a man younger than 30 in good health. Sequencing was carried out using naive CD4+ T cells from blood.

CDR3 coding DNA: TGTGCCAGCAGACCCCCGGGACAGGGGGCCTATGGCTACACCTTC. It is translated as CASRPPGQGAYGYTF. The chain couples TRBV6-6 to TRBJ1-2; 12 bases are shared with TRBD1. Germline CDR1 is MNHNY and CDR2 is SVGAGI (reference sequence). This CDR3 is built from 15 residues. The ends lost 6 bases at V and 4 bases at J; junction bases unmatched: 6.